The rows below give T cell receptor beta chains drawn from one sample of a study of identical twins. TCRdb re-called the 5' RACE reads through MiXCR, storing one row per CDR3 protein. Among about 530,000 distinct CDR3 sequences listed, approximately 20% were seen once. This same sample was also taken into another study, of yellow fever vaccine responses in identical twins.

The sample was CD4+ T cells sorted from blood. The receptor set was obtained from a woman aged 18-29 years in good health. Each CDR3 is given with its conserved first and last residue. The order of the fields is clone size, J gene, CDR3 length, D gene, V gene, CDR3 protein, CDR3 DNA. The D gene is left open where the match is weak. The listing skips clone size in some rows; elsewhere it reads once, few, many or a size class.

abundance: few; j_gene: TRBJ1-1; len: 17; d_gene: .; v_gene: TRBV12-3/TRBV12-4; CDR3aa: CASSFNLGTPTNTEAFF; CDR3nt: TGTGCCAGCAGTTTCAATTTAGGGACTCCTACCAACACTGAAGCTTTCTTT
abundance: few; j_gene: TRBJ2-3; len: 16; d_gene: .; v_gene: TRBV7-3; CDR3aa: CASSLTMGFSTDTQYF; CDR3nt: TGTGCCAGCAGCTTAACGATGGGTTTTAGCACAGATACGCAGTATTTT
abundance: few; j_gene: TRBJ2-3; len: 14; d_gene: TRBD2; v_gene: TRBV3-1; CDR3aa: CASRNRGGEDTQYF; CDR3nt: TGTGCCAGCAGAAACCGGGGGGGCGAAGATACGCAGTATTTT
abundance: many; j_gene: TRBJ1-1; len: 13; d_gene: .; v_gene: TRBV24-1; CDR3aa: CATSSSGNTEAFF; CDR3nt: TGTGCCACCAGTAGTAGCGGAAACACTGAAGCTTTCTTT
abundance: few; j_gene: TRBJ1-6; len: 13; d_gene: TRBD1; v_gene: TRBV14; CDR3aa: CASRTGANSPLHF; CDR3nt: TGTGCCAGCAGAACAGGGGCTAATTCACCCCTCCACTTT
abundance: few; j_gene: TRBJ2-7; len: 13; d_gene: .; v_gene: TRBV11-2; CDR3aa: CASSLSDYYEQYF; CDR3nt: TGTGCCAGCAGCTTGTCGGACTACTACGAGCAGTACTTC
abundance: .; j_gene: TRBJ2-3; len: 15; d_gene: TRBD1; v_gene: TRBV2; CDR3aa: CASRGQGTSTDTQYF; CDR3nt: TGTGCCAGCAGAGGACAGGGGACTAGCACAGATACGCAGTATTTT
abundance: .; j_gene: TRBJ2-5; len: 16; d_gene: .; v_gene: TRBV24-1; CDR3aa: CATSDLGGTNQETQYF; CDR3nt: TGTGCCACCAGTGATTTGGGCGGTACAAACCAAGAGACCCAGTACTTC
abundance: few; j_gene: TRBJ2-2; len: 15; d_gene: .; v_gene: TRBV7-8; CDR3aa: CASSLVASIAGELFF; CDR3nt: TGTGCCAGCAGCTTAGTAGCTAGCATCGCCGGGGAGCTGTTTTTT
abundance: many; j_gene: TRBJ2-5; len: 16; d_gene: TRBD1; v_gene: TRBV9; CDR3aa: CASSVGRGTVQETQYF; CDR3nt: TGTGCCAGCAGCGTAGGGCGTGGGACAGTACAAGAGACCCAGTACTTC
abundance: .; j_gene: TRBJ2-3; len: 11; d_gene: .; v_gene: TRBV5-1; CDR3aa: CDSSLSDTQYF; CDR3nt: TGCGACAGCAGCTTGTCAGATACGCAGTATTTT